The present entry profiles one T cell receptor beta chain with its context. This sample stems from a study of blood T cell repertoires in COVID-19. Per the study methods: The assay estimated nucleated cells by amplifying reference gene primers. TCRdb's table, derived via immunoSEQ multiplex PCR, lists solely in-frame clones and lacks some. Clone size and V and J calls were adopted from that table, with D and trimming inferred from the DNA. The repertoire holds 55,000 to 80,000 clones, with approximately 88% as singletons. The receptor was isolated from a human donor in a cohort sampled during active COVID-19. Sequencing input: peripheral blood.

CDR3 loop: CASRGGWGRLSPDTQYF. The CDR3 nucleotides read TGCGCCAGCCGTGGGGGGTGGGGCCGTCTTTCGCCAGATACGCAGTATTTT. This chain uses TRBV5-1 with TRBJ2-3; TRBD2 might be the D (6 bases). CDR3 size: 17 residues. Germline assignment: CDR1 SGHRS and CDR2 YFSETQ. V lost 7 bases, J lost 4 bases, and 25 bases lay in between.